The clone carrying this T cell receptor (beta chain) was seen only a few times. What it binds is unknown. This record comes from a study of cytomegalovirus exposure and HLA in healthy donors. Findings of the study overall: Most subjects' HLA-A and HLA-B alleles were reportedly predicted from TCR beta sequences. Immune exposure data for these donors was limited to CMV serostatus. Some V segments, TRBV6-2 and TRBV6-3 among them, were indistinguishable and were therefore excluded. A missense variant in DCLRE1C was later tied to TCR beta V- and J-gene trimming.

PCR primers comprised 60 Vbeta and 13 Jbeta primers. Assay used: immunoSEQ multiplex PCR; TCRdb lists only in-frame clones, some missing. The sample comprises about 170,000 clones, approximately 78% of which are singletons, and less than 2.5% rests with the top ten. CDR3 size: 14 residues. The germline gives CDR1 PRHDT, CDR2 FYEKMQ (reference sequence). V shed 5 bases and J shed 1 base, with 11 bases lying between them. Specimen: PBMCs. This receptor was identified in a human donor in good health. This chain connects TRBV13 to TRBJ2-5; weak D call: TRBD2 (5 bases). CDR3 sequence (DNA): TGTGCCAGCAGCCGGGGTAGGGCCCAAGAGACCCAGTACTTC. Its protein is CASSRGRAQETQYF.